These 30 T cell receptor beta chains share one sample of origin, sequenced in a study of blood T cell repertoires in COVID-19. Measured with immunoSEQ multiplex PCR; TCRdb has only the in-frame clones, and not every one. The table lists more than 110,000 clones, roughly 80% of them singletons. The specimen sequenced was peripheral blood. The receptors shown here come from a woman older than 75 with acute or convalescent COVID-19.

The chain has TRBV30 and TRBJ1-5; the D gene is possibly TRBD1 (5 bases). V dropped 0 bases and J dropped 11 bases, with 17 bases sitting between them. The CDR3 runs 14 residues. Looked up from germline, CDR1 is GTSNPN and CDR2 is SVGIG (reference sequence). The CDR3 DNA follows: TGTGCCTGGAGTGTAGCTAACAGGCGAATGGCCCAGCATTTT. This encodes CAWSVANRRMAQHF.

This clone appeared a single time. The rearrangement joins TRBV5-1 to TRBJ1-2; 9 nucleotides line up with TRBD1. CDR3 length: 12 amino acids. Per the germline V gene, CDR1 is SGHRS and CDR2 is YFSETQ. J gave up 8 bases and V 5 bases, and 4 bases lay outside the gene matches. The CDR3 DNA sequence: TGCGCCAGCAGTGGGACAGGGCTCGGCTACACCTTC. Protein product: CASSGTGLGYTF.

The rearrangement joins TRBV9 to TRBJ1-5; TRBD1 aligns across 7 bases. The CDR3 consists of 15 residues. The V gene's germline CDR1 is SGDLS and CDR2 YYNGEE. Trimming took 5 bases from V and 4 from J; bases not matched to a gene: 9. CDR3 in amino acids: CASRSLRDRNQPQHF. The CDR3 region has the DNA TGTGCCAGCAGATCTCTCCGGGACAGAAATCAGCCCCAGCATTTT. The whole variable domain, filled in from reference TRBV9 and TRBJ1-5, reads DSGVTQTPKHLITATGQRVTLRCSPRSGDLSVYWYQQSLDQGLQFLIQYYNGEERAKGNILERFSAQQFPDLHSELNLSSLELGDSALYFCASRSLRDRNQPQHFGDGTRLSIL.

This clone was counted once. The rearrangement joins TRBV5-1 to TRBJ2-1; TRBD2 matches 7 bases. The CDR3 loop spans 15 amino acids. The V and J ends lost 0 bases and 5 bases, in that order; junction bases with no gene match: 5. CDR1 and CDR2 from the germline V gene are SGHRS and YFSETQ. CDR3 coding DNA: TGCGCCAGCAGCTTGGGTGCTAGCGGCGACAATGAGCAGTTCTTC. Translated: CASSLGASGDNEQFF.

This clone was detected only once. The chain combines TRBV7-8 with TRBJ1-3; tentative D call: TRBD1 (5 bases). Germline assignment: CDR1 SGHVS and CDR2 FQNEAQ. This CDR3 contains 17 residues. Trimming took off 2 bases at V and 0 bases at J, with 14 bases between the two ends. This CDR3 reads CASSLFGGGISGNTIYF. In DNA form, the CDR3 reads TGTGCCAGCAGCTTATTTGGGGGGGGAATCTCTGGAAACACCATATATTTT.

The chain couples TRBV6-5 to TRBJ2-2; a weak D match, TRBD2 (6 bases). Germline CDR1 reads MNHEY; CDR2 reads SVGAGI. The CDR3 covers 12 residues. Trimming took off 8 bases at V and 5 bases at J, with 9 bases between the two ends. This chain's CDR3 is CASGRYTGELFF. The CDR3, as DNA: TGTGCCAGCGGGAGGTATACCGGGGAGCTGTTTTTT.

The chain has TRBV7-9 and TRBJ2-7, with 11 bases that match TRBD1. Germline V CDR1 and CDR2: SEHNR, FQNEAQ (reference sequence). J lost 2 bases, V lost 1 base, and 13 bases had no gene match. The CDR3 is 19 residues long. CDR3 loop: CASSLVDWTGGAGTYEQYF. The CDR3, as DNA: TGTGCCAGCAGCTTAGTGGATTGGACAGGGGGCGCGGGCACCTACGAGCAGTACTTC. The full variable domain, with the rest looked up from reference TRBV7-9 and TRBJ2-7, is DTGVSQNPRHKITKRGQNVTFRCDPISEHNRLYWYRQTLGQGPEFLTYFQNEAQLEKSRLLSDRFSAERPKGSFSTLEIQRTEQGDSAMYLCASSLVDWTGGAGTYEQYFGPGTRLTVT.

The chain has TRBV5-1 and TRBJ2-3; TRBD2 agrees at 14 bases. After removal of 0 bases from V and 6 bases from J, the junction contained 3 bases not matched to a gene. This CDR3 has 16 residues. The germline V gene encodes CDR1 SGHRS and CDR2 YFSETQ. For the CDR3, the DNA is TGCGCCAGCAGCTTGGGACTAGCGGGGGGGCAGGATACGCAGTATTTT. As protein: CASSLGLAGGQDTQYF.

The CDR3 nucleotides read TGTGCCAGCAGTCCCCGGACAGGGGGCACCGATGAAGCTTTCTTT. Its protein is CASSPRTGGTDEAFF. This rearrangement joins TRBV27 to TRBJ1-1; 11 bases are shared with TRBD1. V shed 5 bases, J shed 7 bases, and the junction held 9 bases outside the gene matches. Germline CDR1 is MNHEY and CDR2 is SMNVEV (reference sequence). The CDR3 is 15 residues long.

The CDR3 sequence is CASSFRDLDTQYF. CDR3 nucleotides: TGTGCCAGCAGCTTCCGGGACTTGGATACGCAGTATTTT. The V gene is TRBV5-8, the J gene TRBJ2-3; D might be TRBD2 (6 bases). Germline V gene lookup returns CDR1 SGHTS and CDR2 YDEGEE. V was clipped by 2 bases and J by 6 bases, with 10 bases between them. This CDR3 spans 13 amino acids.

This clone was detected a few times. The chain combines TRBV15 with TRBJ2-7; 7 bases agree with TRBD2. The CDR3 covers 14 residues. With 1 base clipped from V and 4 bases from J, the junction kept 4 bases outside the gene matches. The germline CDR1 and CDR2 sequences are LNHNV and YYDKDF (reference sequence). The CDR3 sequence: CATSRGSGDYEQYF. DNA for the CDR3: TGTGCCACCAGCAGAGGCAGCGGGGATTACGAGCAGTACTTC.

The chain uses TRBV3-1 (or the pseudogene TRBV3-2) and TRBJ1-6, with D uncertain. V shed 4 bases and J shed 7 bases, with 8 bases lying between them. Germline lookup yields CDR1 LGHDT and CDR2 YNNKEL (reference sequence). The CDR3 is 13 residues long. CDR3 sequence reads: CASSPIANSPLHF. The CDR3 coding sequence is TGTGCCAGCAGCCCTATAGCGAATTCACCCCTCCACTTT.

The genes are TRBV7-8 and TRBJ1-1; the D is unclear. This CDR3 has 13 residues. Per germline, CDR1 SGHVS and CDR2 FQNEAQ. Trimming shortened V by 5 bases and J by 6 bases, and 13 bases separated the two germline ends. CDR3 coding DNA: TGTGCCAGCAGCCCTCGTATCAGCGCTGAAGCTTTCTTT. Its protein is CASSPRISAEAFF.

The chain joins TRBV5-5 to TRBJ2-5; tentative D call: TRBD1 (5 bases). From germline, CDR1 is SGHKS and CDR2 YYEKEE (reference sequence). CDR3 length: 14 amino acids. Trimming cost V 0 bases and J 3 bases, with 9 bases left between them. DNA for the CDR3: TGTGCCAGCAGCTTGGTTGGGGCCAAAGAGACCCAGTACTTC. This codes for CASSLVGAKETQYF. The full variable domain, in which reference TRBV5-5 and TRBJ2-5 provide the parts outside the CDR3, is DAGVTQSPTHLIKTRGQQVTLRCSPISGHKSVSWYQQVLGQGPQFIFQYYEKEERGRGNFPDRFSARQFPNYSSELNVNALLLGDSALYLCASSLVGAKETQYFGPGTRLLVL.

The table lists this clone with a few counts. The chain joins TRBV5-1 to TRBJ1-4; 7 bases are a match to TRBD1. This CDR3 contains 15 residues. Germline V gene data show CDR1 as SGHRS and CDR2 as YFSETQ. Unmatched junction bases numbered 9, after V lost 7 bases and J lost 3 bases. CDR3 residues: CASGPTGTANEKLFF. DNA of the CDR3: TGCGCCAGCGGGCCTACCGGGACAGCTAATGAAAAACTGTTTTTT.

V gene TRBV10-3 combines with J gene TRBJ2-7, with D tentatively TRBD2 (7 bases). The length of the CDR3 is 12 residues. Germline V gene sequence: CDR1 ENHRY, CDR2 SYGVKD. V was cut by 6 bases and J by 6 bases, with 12 bases left in between. In nucleotides, the CDR3 is TGTGCCATCAGGCGGGGGCTGGCCGAGCAGTACTTC. Translated, it gives CAIRRGLAEQYF.

J is TRBJ1-1 and V is TRBV19; possible D gene TRBD1, 6 bases. In germline, CDR1 is LNHDA, CDR2 SQIVND (reference sequence). The CDR3 sequence is 18 residues long. The ends were cut back, 3 bases at V and 3 bases at J, with 23 bases in the middle. The CDR3 DNA follows: TGTGCCAGTAGTATCCGACAGGTGGATGGTGTCTGGGACACTGAAGCTTTCTTT. Its translation: CASSIRQVDGVWDTEAFF. The whole variable domain, filled in from reference TRBV19 and TRBJ1-1, reads DGGITQSPKYLFRKEGQNVTLSCEQNLNHDAMYWYRQDPGQGLRLIYYSQIVNDFQKGDIAEGYSVSREKKESFPLTVTSAQKNPTAFYLCASSIRQVDGVWDTEAFFGQGTRLTVV.

The rearrangement joins TRBV7-2 to TRBJ2-1, with 7 bases matching TRBD1. The ends lost 3 bases at V and 9 bases at J; junction bases unmatched: 5. This CDR3 comprises 13 residues. Germline assignment: CDR1 SGHTA and CDR2 FQGNSA. DNA for the CDR3: TGTGCCAGCAGCTTTCAGGGGGTGGGTGAGCAGTTCTTC. It codes for CASSFQGVGEQFF. Drawing the rest from reference TRBV7-2 and TRBJ2-1, the complete variable domain is GAGVSQSPSNKVTEKGKDVELRCDPISGHTALYWYRQSLGQGLEFLIYFQGNSAPDKSGLPSDRFSAERTGGSVSTLTIQRTQQEDSAVYLCASSFQGVGEQFFGPGTRLTVL.

This chain uses TRBV4-1 with TRBJ1-5, with TRBD1 matching over 7 bases. This CDR3 has 18 amino acids. V lost 0 bases and J lost 3; bases outside the gene matches: 11. Germline values: CDR1 MGHRA, CDR2 YSYEKL. The CDR3 DNA follows: TGCGCCAGCAGCCAAGATCCCCTGACAGGGCCCCTCAATCAGCCCCAGCATTTT. As protein: CASSQDPLTGPLNQPQHF.

The rearrangement uses TRBV7-3 and TRBJ2-7; possibly TRBD2 for D (5 bases). CDR3 size: 14 residues. Germline V gives CDR1 SGHTA, CDR2 FQGTGA. Trimming stripped 2 bases from V and 6 bases from J, with 14 bases between. The CDR3 is CASSLDRFSGEQYF. CDR3 in DNA: TGTGCCAGCAGCTTAGATCGGTTCAGCGGCGAGCAGTACTTC.

The J gene is TRBJ2-5, the V gene TRBV5-4, with D perhaps TRBD2 (7 bases). This CDR3 spans 15 amino acids. CDR1 and CDR2 (germline): SGHNT, YYREEE (reference sequence). Trimming cost V 4 bases and J 2 bases, with 15 bases left between them. In DNA form, the CDR3 reads TGTGCCAGCAGCAATAAGGGGGGACTACAAGAGACCCAGTACTTC. It encodes CASSNKGGLQETQYF.

The genes are TRBV5-1 and TRBJ1-1, with TRBD1 as a possible D gene (5 bases). The CDR3 is 15 amino acids. V was clipped by 0 bases and J by 3 bases, with 12 bases between them. Germline CDR1 SGHRS, CDR2 YFSETQ. The CDR3 protein is CASSLDPGTYTEAFF. The CDR3 DNA is TGCGCCAGCAGCTTGGACCCAGGGACTTACACTGAAGCTTTCTTT.

This sequence joins TRBV4-1 and TRBJ2-2; TRBD2 matches 13 bases. The CDR3 length is 17 residues. Germline values: CDR1 MGHRA, CDR2 YSYEKL. V lost 4 bases to trimming and J lost 5 bases; unmatched junction nucleotides: 7. The CDR3 DNA follows: TGCGCCAGCAGCCGAACCGGGACTAGCGGGATAACCGGGGAGCTGTTTTTT. Encoded protein: CASSRTGTSGITGELFF.

The chain recombines TRBV3-1 (or the pseudogene TRBV3-2) with TRBJ1-2; possible D gene TRBD1, 6 bases. Trimming pared 3 bases from V and 7 bases from J, leaving 18 bases between. This CDR3 is built from 15 residues. From germline, CDR1 is LGHDT and CDR2 YNNKEL (reference sequence). As DNA, the CDR3 is TGTGCCAGCAGCCATATTGGCGGGGGGCGGGGTGGCTACACCTTC. Protein sequence: CASSHIGGGRGGYTF.

The rearrangement links TRBV2 to TRBJ2-2; possible D gene TRBD2, 7 bases. The CDR3 has 12 residues. Trimming stripped 8 bases from V and 7 bases from J, with 11 bases between. Germline CDR1 SNHLY, CDR2 FYNNEI. CDR3 amino acids: CASGGAGGELFF. The CDR3 nucleotides are TGTGCCAGCGGGGGGGCCGGCGGGGAGCTGTTTTTT. Complete variable domain (other parts from reference TRBV2 and TRBJ2-2): EPEVTQTPSHQVTQMGQEVILRCVPISNHLYFYWYRQILGQKVEFLVSFYNNEISEKSEIFDDQFSVERPDGSNFTLKIRSTKLEDSAMYFCASGGAGGELFFGEGSRLTVL.

V is TRBV11-2 and J is TRBJ2-6; D possibly corresponds to TRBD1 (5 bases). The CDR3 has 16 residues. Trimming pared 5 bases from V and 2 bases from J, leaving 13 bases between. Germline V CDR1 and CDR2: SGHAT, FQNNGV. CDR3 residues: CASSRISGTGANVLTF. CDR3 DNA sequence: TGTGCCAGCAGCCGAATTTCAGGGACTGGGGCCAACGTCCTGACTTTC.

This chain links TRBV6-5 with TRBJ1-5; D is unresolved. V dropped 4 bases and J dropped 7 bases, with 11 bases sitting between them. The CDR3 runs 13 residues. Germline CDR1 MNHEY, CDR2 SVGAGI. The CDR3 sequence: CASSSGLLQPQHF. Here the CDR3 DNA reads TGTGCCAGCAGTTCGGGTCTTTTGCAGCCCCAGCATTTT.

This clone was recorded only once. This chain joins TRBV6-6 and TRBJ1-3, with 7 bases matching TRBD1. The CDR3 is 15 amino acids. Germline values: CDR1 MNHNY, CDR2 SVGAGI (reference sequence). Germline trimming cut 7 bases from V and 0 bases from J; bases unmatched to any gene: 6. DNA of the CDR3: TGTGCCAGCACCACAGGGGCACTCTCTGGAAACACCATATATTTT. It is translated as CASTTGALSGNTIYF.

This clone was found once. The gene calls are TRBV2 and TRBJ2-7; TRBD1 aligns across 8 bases. The V gene's germline CDR1 is SNHLY and CDR2 FYNNEI. Germline trimming cut 11 bases from V and 4 bases from J; bases unmatched to any gene: 7. The CDR3 loop spans 12 amino acids. The CDR3 reads CAGGTGAYEQYF. CDR3 DNA: TGTGCCGGCGGGACAGGAGCTTACGAGCAGTACTTC. The whole variable domain, remainder taken from reference TRBV2 and TRBJ2-7, is EPEVTQTPSHQVTQMGQEVILRCVPISNHLYFYWYRQILGQKVEFLVSFYNNEISEKSEIFDDQFSVERPDGSNFTLKIRSTKLEDSAMYFCAGGTGAYEQYFGPGTRLTVT.

The table lists this clone with a few counts. The V and J genes are TRBV4-1 and TRBJ2-7; 9 nucleotides match TRBD2. V gave up 4 bases and J gave up 0 bases; unmatched junction bases: 7. CDR3 length equals 16 residues. Per the germline V gene, CDR1 is MGHRA and CDR2 is YSYEKL. CDR3 in amino acids: CASSPLVAGVSYEQYF. The CDR3 nucleotides are TGCGCCAGCAGCCCCTTGGTAGCGGGAGTCTCCTACGAGCAGTACTTC.